The next 7 T cell receptor beta chains were all read from a single sample in a study of cytomegalovirus exposure and HLA in healthy donors. PCR employed 60 Vbeta and 13 Jbeta primers. The assay was immunoSEQ multiplex PCR, and TCRdb's table has in-frame clones only and misses some. The sample records about 140,000 clones, under 90% being singletons. The sequenced material came from PBMCs. The receptors were sampled from a man in his forties or fifties in good health and CMV-seronegative.

The chain recombines TRBV6-5 with TRBJ1-4, with 11 bases identical to TRBD1. CDR1 and CDR2 from the germline V gene are MNHEY and SVGAGI. This CDR3 spans 14 amino acids. V lost 5 bases to trimming and J lost 6 bases; unmatched junction nucleotides: 2. CDR3 in amino acids: CASSGGQGDEKLFF. CDR3 nucleotide sequence: TGTGCCAGCAGTGGGGGACAGGGGGATGAAAAACTGTTTTTT.

This rearrangement joins TRBV28 to TRBJ1-2, with D maybe TRBD1 (6 bases). The CDR3 spans 15 residues. Germline V gives CDR1 MDHEN, CDR2 SYDVKM. Deletions cut 3 bases from V and 0 bases from J, with 11 bases between. The CDR3 DNA follows: TGTGCCAGCAGTTTGTGGGGGCCGTCTAACTATGGCTACACCTTC. Translating gives CASSLWGPSNYGYTF.

The V and J genes are TRBV2 and TRBJ1-1; 9 nucleotides agree with TRBD1. Per germline, CDR1 SNHLY and CDR2 FYNNEI. V lost 6 bases, J lost 3 bases, and 17 bases stayed unmatched. The CDR3 runs to 18 residues. This CDR3 is CASREGTGTGTGDTEAFF. The CDR3 coding sequence is TGTGCCAGCAGGGAGGGGACCGGGACAGGGACGGGGGACACTGAAGCTTTCTTT.

V gene TRBV29-1 combines with J gene TRBJ1-2, with D perhaps TRBD1 (6 bases). CDR3 length: 12 residues. V lost 5 bases and J 8 bases, leaving 15 bases between the germline ends. The germline V gene encodes CDR1 SQVTM and CDR2 ANQGSEA. The CDR3 spells CSVITGRRGYTF. The CDR3 DNA is TGCAGCGTTATTACAGGGAGACGGGGCTACACCTTC.

V usage is TRBV7-8 and J usage is TRBJ2-2, with 9 bases identical to TRBD2. The CDR3 length is 16 residues. Trimming removed 6 bases from V and 5 bases from J; junction bases left unmatched: 10. The germline V gene encodes CDR1 SGHVS and CDR2 FQNEAQ. CDR3 nucleotides: TGTGCCAGCAGATACGATAGCGGGGGTTTAACCGGGGAGCTGTTTTTT. It codes for CASRYDSGGLTGELFF.

This chain uses TRBV11-2 with TRBJ1-1; TRBD1 might be the D (6 bases). This CDR3 has 12 residues. The germline CDR1 and CDR2 sequences are SGHAT and FQNNGV. The V and J ends lost 3 bases and 8 bases respectively, with 10 bases between them. CDR3 DNA: TGTGCCAGCAGCTTCCGGGACAAGGAAGCTTTCTTT. It is translated as CASSFRDKEAFF.

The J gene is TRBJ2-7, the V gene TRBV12-5; 9 positions match TRBD1. The germline V gene encodes CDR1 LGHNT and CDR2 FRNRAP. This CDR3 is 15 amino acids long. Unmatched junction bases numbered 5, after V lost 1 base and J lost 4 bases. The CDR3 protein is CASGLAPGQGYEQYF. The DNA for the CDR3 is TGTGCTAGTGGTTTGGCCCCGGGACAGGGTTACGAGCAGTACTTC.